This is a list of T cell receptor beta chains from one sample in a study of T cell changes during pregnancy in multiple sclerosis. Here immunoSEQ multiplex PCR was the method, and the copy in TCRdb shows in-frame clones only, minus some. Altogether approximately 99,000 clones are present, approximately 93% being singletons, with the ten largest covering about 0.98%. The sample here was peripheral blood, taken after pregnancy. Receptors originate from a female donor with multiple sclerosis, enrolled in a pregnancy study. CDR3s include the opening cysteine and the closing phenylalanine or tryptophan. D genes are given only for firm matches. Clone size is given for some rows only: seen once, a few or many times, or a class if the clone is expanded.

j_gene	d_gene	v_gene	abundance	CDR3nt	CDR3aa
TRBJ2-1	.	TRBV5-4	.	TGTGCCAGTCAAATAGTCGGCAATGAGCAGTTCTTC	CASQIVGNEQFF
TRBJ2-7	.	TRBV5-1	.	TGCGCCAGCAGCTCGGGCAGGGGTTACGAGCAGTACTTC	CASSSGRGYEQYF
TRBJ1-2	.	TRBV6-1	.	TGTGCCAGCAGTGAAGCGGTTACACCTAACTATGGCTACACCTTC	CASSEAVTPNYGYTF
TRBJ2-3	.	TRBV7-9	once	TGTGCCAGCAGCTCAAATAAACGCGCCCTTAAAGATACGCAGTATTTT	CASSSNKRALKDTQYF
TRBJ1-1	.	TRBV5-4	once	TGTGCCAGCAGCTTGGTTGGGGCGCACACTGAAGCTTTCTTT	CASSLVGAHTEAFF
TRBJ2-1	.	TRBV5-1	.	TGCGCCAGCAGCGGACAAAACTACAATGAGCAGTTCTTC	CASSGQNYNEQFF
TRBJ2-7	.	TRBV6-1	.	TGTGCCAGCAGGTGGACACGGGACACCTACGAGCAGTACTTC	CASRWTRDTYEQYF
TRBJ2-4	TRBD1	TRBV28	.	TGTGCCACCGCTCTGGACAGGGTTGATATTCAGTACTTC	CATALDRVDIQYF
TRBJ2-3	.	TRBV7-6	once	TGTGCCAGCAGCTTTCACTTCTTGCGGGGTCGCACAGATACGCAGTATTTT	CASSFHFLRGRTDTQYF
TRBJ2-3	.	TRBV9	.	TGTGCCAGCAGCGTAGGGAGCGATAGACGCACAGATACGCAGTATTTT	CASSVGSDRRTDTQYF
TRBJ2-7	.	TRBV27	.	TGTGCCAGCAGTTTACAGTTGACCTACGAGCAGTACTTC	CASSLQLTYEQYF
TRBJ1-3	.	TRBV6-5	.	TGTGCCAGCAGGACAATCTCTGGAAACACCATATATTTT	CASRTISGNTIYF
TRBJ2-7	.	TRBV5-1	.	TGCGCCAGCAGCTTCTCTAACGAGCAGTACTTC	CASSFSNEQYF